This T cell receptor beta chain was sequenced in a study of T cells and Merkel cell carcinoma outcomes. Study results and limitations: Repertoire plus T-cell density reportedly predicted Merkel cell carcinoma outcomes.

Germline V lookup: CDR1 MDHEN, CDR2 SYDVKM. This CDR3 is built from 13 residues. Trimming took 9 bases from V and 0 from J, leaving 11 bases between them. For this clone: The antigen is not known.

TCRdb's table, derived via immunoSEQ multiplex PCR, lists solely in-frame clones and lacks some. The repertoire consists of 15,000 to 25,000 clones, with roughly 80% occurring once and the leading ten covering 3% to 3.5%. Sequencing used tumor tissue from Merkel cell carcinoma. The chain has TRBV28 and TRBJ1-1, with no clear D. The TCR originated in a human donor with Merkel cell carcinoma. Here the CDR3 reads CASPGPVNTEAFF. For the CDR3, the DNA is TGTGCCAGTCCGGGCCCGGTGAACACTGAAGCTTTCTTT.